This passage covers 7 T cell receptor beta chains from one sample sequenced in a study of T cells in Graves' hyperthyroidism and ophthalmopathy. Researchers took RNA transcripts and amplified the TCR beta CDR3 regions from them. The TCR CDR3 first-round RT-PCR relied on the HTBI primer set. TCRdb independently ran MiXCR on the multiplex PCR reads; one entry per CDR3 protein. The sample yields a few hundred thousand distinct CDR3 sequences, 12% to 15% seen once. The material sequenced was blood. The receptors here all came from a woman between 18 and 30 years old with Graves' hyperthyroidism.

This clonotype came up many times. V usage is TRBV28 and J usage is TRBJ1-1; a possible D gene is TRBD1 (5 bases). The V gene's germline CDR1 is MDHEN and CDR2 SYDVKM. There are 12 residues in the CDR3. The ends were cut back, 0 bases at V and 8 bases at J, with 7 bases in the middle. The CDR3 here is CASSLWEGEAFF. CDR3 DNA: TGTGCCAGCAGTTTATGGGAGGGGGAAGCTTTCTTT.

This clonotype was picked up many times. The V gene is TRBV7-9, the J gene TRBJ1-5; the D gene is possibly TRBD1 (6 bases). Trimming pared 1 base from V and 7 bases from J, leaving 11 bases between. Germline assignment: CDR1 SEHNR and CDR2 FQNEAQ (reference sequence). CDR3 length equals 14 residues. CDR3: CASSLEGRGQPQHF. CDR3 nucleotide sequence: TGTGCCAGCAGCTTAGAGGGGAGGGGGCAGCCCCAGCATTTT.

This clonotype was counted many times. The chain has TRBV6-1 and TRBJ2-5; 7 positions agree with TRBD2. The germline V gene encodes CDR1 MNHNS and CDR2 SASEGT. The junction had 13 bases not matched to a gene; V was cut back by 6 bases and J by 0 bases. The CDR3 consists of 17 residues. The CDR3 DNA reads as TGTGCCAGCAGAGTACTTGGGACTACCATGTACCAAGAGACCCAGTACTTC. This translates into CASRVLGTTMYQETQYF.

This clonotype came up many times. The chain links TRBV3-1 to TRBJ2-1; 14 positions match TRBD2. Germline V lookup: CDR1 LGHDT, CDR2 YNNKEL (reference sequence). This CDR3 spans 17 amino acids. Unmatched junction bases numbered 5, after V lost 4 bases and J lost 3 bases. CDR3: CASSPRLAGGLYNEQFF. In DNA form, the CDR3 reads TGTGCCAGCAGCCCGCGACTAGCGGGAGGGCTCTACAATGAGCAGTTCTTC.

This clonotype was seen many times. The CDR3 sequence is CASSPTSGSSFNEQFF. The CDR3 nucleotides read TGTGCCAGCAGTCCAACTAGCGGGAGTAGTTTTAATGAGCAGTTCTTC. V and J are TRBV28 and TRBJ2-1; TRBD2 matches 11 bases. Unmatched junction bases numbered 10, after V lost 5 bases and J lost 7 bases. CDR1 and CDR2 from the germline V gene are MDHEN and SYDVKM. This CDR3 region has 16 residues.

At least ten counts were recorded for this clonotype. The rearrangement uses TRBV20-1 and TRBJ2-3, with no clear D. The ends were cut back, 0 bases at V and 4 bases at J, with 5 bases in the middle. The CDR3 covers 12 residues. Germline lookup yields CDR1 DFQATT and CDR2 SNEGSKA (reference sequence). The CDR3 DNA is TGCAGTGCTAGAGATGCGTCAGATACGCAGTATTTT. Residues: CSARDASDTQYF.

This clonotype was seen at least ten times. The chain uses TRBV7-3 and TRBJ2-3; D is unresolved. This CDR3 spans 15 amino acids. The ends were cut back, 4 bases at V and 3 bases at J, with 14 bases in the middle. Germline CDR1 reads SGHTA; CDR2 reads FQGTGA. CDR3: CASSSSVGWTDTQYF. The CDR3 coding sequence is TGTGCCAGCAGCTCCAGCGTTGGGTGGACAGATACGCAGTATTTT.